This is a list of T cell receptor beta chains from one sample in a study of T cell responses to AZD1222 COVID-19 vaccine. Some clones are missing from TCRdb's copy, which holds only in-frame ones; the method was immunoSEQ multiplex PCR. The sample consists of nearly 35,000 clones, less than 90% of them appearing once. The sequenced sample was peripheral blood, obtained on day 0 of AZD1222 vaccination. The receptors here all came from an adult in good health. CDR3s leave out the opening cysteine and the closing phenylalanine or tryptophan.

j_call: TRBJ2-2
v_call: TRBV7-8
cdr3_aa: ASSLLDNTGELF

j_call: TRBJ2-1
v_call: TRBV27
cdr3_aa: ASSLRRDEQF

j_call: TRBJ2-7
v_call: TRBV6-5
cdr3_aa: ASRKAGEYGYEQY

j_call: TRBJ2-2
v_call: TRBV5-4
cdr3_aa: ASSLPRGADTGELF

j_call: TRBJ1-1
v_call: TRBV27
cdr3_aa: ASSLAGANTEAF

j_call: TRBJ2-1
v_call: TRBV5-1
cdr3_aa: ASSSRGDNEQF

j_call: TRBJ1-6
v_call: TRBV2
cdr3_aa: ASRRGRNSPLH

j_call: TRBJ2-3
v_call: TRBV11-3
cdr3_aa: ASSLGDSHTDTQY

j_call: TRBJ1-2
v_call: TRBV5-4
cdr3_aa: ASSKDGYYGYT

j_call: TRBJ2-1
v_call: TRBV25-1
cdr3_aa: ASRAGTSGHNEQF

j_call: TRBJ2-2
v_call: TRBV21-1
cdr3_aa: ASRRDSLNTGELF

j_call: TRBJ1-6
v_call: TRBV28
cdr3_aa: ASSTPGWAGINSPLH

j_call: TRBJ1-2
v_call: TRBV7-2
cdr3_aa: ASIPVWGPNYGYT

j_call: TRBJ1-2
v_call: TRBV6-5
cdr3_aa: ASRGDNNYGYT

j_call: TRBJ2-3
v_call: TRBV28
cdr3_aa: ASSSGQAFTQY

j_call: TRBJ2-7
v_call: TRBV4-1
cdr3_aa: ASSVGLGGFEQY

j_call: TRBJ2-7
v_call: TRBV28
cdr3_aa: AIPRGDADYEQY

j_call: TRBJ2-7
v_call: TRBV5-6
cdr3_aa: ASSRAAIPSEQY

j_call: TRBJ1-5
v_call: TRBV6-9
cdr3_aa: ASSYNFPYGHYSNQPQH

j_call: TRBJ1-1
v_call: TRBV7-2
cdr3_aa: ASSLGAATSMNTEAF

j_call: TRBJ1-1
v_call: TRBV7-2
cdr3_aa: ASSPRGGMDTEAF

j_call: TRBJ2-1
v_call: TRBV11-2
cdr3_aa: ASSFGTGGYNEQF

j_call: TRBJ2-7
v_call: TRBV9
cdr3_aa: ASSSAWEASYEQY

j_call: TRBJ2-1
v_call: TRBV9
cdr3_aa: ASSVGLLAGNNEQF

j_call: TRBJ1-2
v_call: TRBV7-9
cdr3_aa: ASSARTGFYGYT

j_call: TRBJ1-2
v_call: TRBV29-1
cdr3_aa: SVPTGPLDGYT

j_call: TRBJ1-2
v_call: TRBV30
cdr3_aa: AWSPGTGSNYGYT

j_call: TRBJ1-6
v_call: TRBV10-1
cdr3_aa: ASKEGSNSPLH

j_call: TRBJ1-6
v_call: TRBV28
cdr3_aa: ASSLEGTPRGNSPLH

j_call: TRBJ2-6
v_call: TRBV11-3
cdr3_aa: ASSLGGTGANVLT

j_call: TRBJ1-1
v_call: TRBV14
cdr3_aa: ASSPIREGMNTEAF

j_call: TRBJ2-1
v_call: TRBV7-2
cdr3_aa: ASSYIAWEGLNEQF

j_call: TRBJ2-7
v_call: TRBV27
cdr3_aa: ASSPGTGQAYEQY

j_call: TRBJ2-5
v_call: TRBV11-2
cdr3_aa: ASTYGPKETQY

j_call: TRBJ2-1
v_call: TRBV19
cdr3_aa: ASATLAGPEQF

j_call: TRBJ2-5
v_call: TRBV7-2
cdr3_aa: ASSLKGLAGRETQY

j_call: TRBJ1-1
v_call: TRBV9
cdr3_aa: ASSADNSEAF

j_call: TRBJ1-3
v_call: TRBV5-1
cdr3_aa: ASSDDGAPGNTIY

j_call: TRBJ2-7
v_call: TRBV27
cdr3_aa: ASSDWAGGTYEQY

j_call: TRBJ1-6
v_call: TRBV19
cdr3_aa: ASSGFTGYNSPLH

j_call: TRBJ1-5
v_call: TRBV15
cdr3_aa: ATSRGKLLAQPQH

j_call: TRBJ2-1
v_call: TRBV5-1
cdr3_aa: ASRSSADSYNEQF

j_call: TRBJ2-5
v_call: TRBV30
cdr3_aa: ACREGETQY

j_call: TRBJ1-4
v_call: TRBV6-6
cdr3_aa: ASGRGEGEKLF